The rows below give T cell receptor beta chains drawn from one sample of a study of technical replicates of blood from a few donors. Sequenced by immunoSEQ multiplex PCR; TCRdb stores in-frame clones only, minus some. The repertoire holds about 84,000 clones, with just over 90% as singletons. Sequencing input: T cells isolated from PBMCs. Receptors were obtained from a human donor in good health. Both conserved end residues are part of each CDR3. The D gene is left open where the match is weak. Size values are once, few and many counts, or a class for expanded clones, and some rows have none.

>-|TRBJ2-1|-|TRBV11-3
CASSRLAEPDEQFF
TGTGCCAGCAGCCGATTAGCGGAGCCTGATGAGCAGTTCTTC
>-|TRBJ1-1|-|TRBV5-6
CASSISGGGPNTEAFF
TGTGCCAGCAGCATATCCGGGGGGGGTCCGAACACTGAAGCTTTCTTT
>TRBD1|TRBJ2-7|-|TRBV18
CASSPPGQGGEQYF
TGTGCCAGCTCACCCCCGGGACAGGGAGGCGAGCAGTACTTC
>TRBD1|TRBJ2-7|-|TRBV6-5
CASSSRDRSSYEQYF
TGTGCCAGCAGTTCCCGGGACAGGAGCTCCTACGAGCAGTACTTC
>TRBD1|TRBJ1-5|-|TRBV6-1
CASSGDRYSNQPQHF
TGTGCCAGCAGTGGGGACAGGTATAGCAATCAGCCCCAGCATTTT
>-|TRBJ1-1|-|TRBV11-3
CASSPSGPPTEAFF
TGTGCCAGCAGCCCAAGCGGACCCCCCACTGAAGCTTTCTTT
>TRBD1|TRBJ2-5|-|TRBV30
CAWSVTGVETQYF
TGTGCCTGGAGTGTAACAGGGGTGGAGACCCAGTACTTC
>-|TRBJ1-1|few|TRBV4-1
CASSQVTRNTEAFF
TGCGCCAGCAGCCAAGTTACACGGAACACTGAAGCTTTCTTT
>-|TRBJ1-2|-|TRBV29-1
CSVQGVNYGYTF
TGCAGCGTACAGGGAGTTAACTATGGCTACACCTTC
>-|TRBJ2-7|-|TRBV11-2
CASSFSRGAYEQYF
TGTGCCAGCAGCTTCTCCAGGGGCGCCTACGAGCAGTACTTC
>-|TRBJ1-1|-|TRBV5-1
CASSLPLVGGITEAFF
TGCGCCAGCAGCCTACCCTTGGTCGGGGGTATCACGGAAGCTTTCTTT
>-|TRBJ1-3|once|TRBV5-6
CASSLGRDPSGNTIYF
TGTGCCAGCAGCTTGGGGAGGGACCCCTCTGGAAACACCATATATTTT
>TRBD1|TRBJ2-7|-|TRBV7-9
CASSEIAGGGQYF
TGTGCCAGCAGCGAGATTGCAGGGGGCGGGCAGTACTTC
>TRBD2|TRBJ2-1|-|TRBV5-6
CASSSETGTTYNEQFF
TGTGCCAGCAGCTCTGAAACCGGGACTACCTACAATGAGCAGTTCTTC
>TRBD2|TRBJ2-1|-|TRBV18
CASSPGLAGGPEQFF
TGTGCCAGCTCTCCTGGACTAGCGGGGGGGCCCGAGCAGTTCTTC
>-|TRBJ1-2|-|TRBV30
CAWREGGYGYTF
TGTGCCTGGAGGGAAGGGGGCTATGGCTACACCTTC
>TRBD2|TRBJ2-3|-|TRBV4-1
CASSPRTSGNTDTQYF
TGCGCCAGCAGCCCTCGGACTAGCGGTAATACAGATACGCAGTATTTT
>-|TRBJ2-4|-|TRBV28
CASKSPELFKNIQYF
TGTGCCAGCAAATCTCCGGAGCTATTCAAAAACATTCAGTACTTC
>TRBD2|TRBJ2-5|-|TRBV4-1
CASSQGGLAGRQETQYF
TGCGCCAGCAGCCAAGGGGGACTAGCGGGGCGCCAAGAGACCCAGTACTTC
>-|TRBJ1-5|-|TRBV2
CASSEGISNQPQHF
TGTGCCAGCAGCGAGGGCATAAGCAATCAGCCCCAGCATTTT
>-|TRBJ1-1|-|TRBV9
CASTVGPIPGIEAFF
TGTGCCAGCACCGTTGGACCAATTCCGGGGATTGAAGCTTTCTTT
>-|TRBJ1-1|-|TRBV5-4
CASSLDRVTEAFF
TGTGCCAGCAGCTTGGACAGGGTCACTGAAGCTTTCTTT
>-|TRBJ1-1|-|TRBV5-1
CASSLGTVNTEAFF
TGCGCCAGCAGCTTAGGAACAGTTAACACTGAAGCTTTCTTT
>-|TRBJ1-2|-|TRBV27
CASSPPLTF
TGTGCCAGCAGTCCACCACTCACCTTC
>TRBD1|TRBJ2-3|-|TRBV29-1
CSVSGQGSDTQYF
TGCAGCGTTTCGGGACAGGGAAGTGATACGCAGTATTTT
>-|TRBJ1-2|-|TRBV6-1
CASSEAKGQNNYGYTF
TGTGCCAGCAGTGAAGCAAAAGGACAGAATAACTATGGCTACACCTTC
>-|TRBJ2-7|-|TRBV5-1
CASSLSQGRSYEQYF
TGCGCCAGCAGCTTGTCCCAGGGCCGCTCCTACGAGCAGTACTTC
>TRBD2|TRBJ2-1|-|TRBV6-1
CASSEGTSGSNEQFF
TGTGCCAGCAGTGAAGGGACTAGCGGGAGCAATGAGCAGTTCTTC
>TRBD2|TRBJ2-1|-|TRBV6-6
CASSNSGRGYNEQFF
TGTGCCAGCAGTAATAGCGGGAGAGGCTACAATGAGCAGTTCTTC
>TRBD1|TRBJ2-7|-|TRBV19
CASSATRFRTGYEQYF
TGTGCCAGTAGTGCCACCCGCTTTCGGACAGGCTACGAGCAGTACTTC
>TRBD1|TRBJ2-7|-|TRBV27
CASSLSQGANEQYF
TGTGCCAGCAGTTTATCGCAGGGGGCCAACGAGCAGTACTTC
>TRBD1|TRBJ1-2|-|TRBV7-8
CASSFGTGPDGYTF
TGTGCCAGCAGCTTCGGGACAGGGCCGGATGGCTACACCTTC
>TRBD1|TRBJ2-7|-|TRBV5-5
CASRITGGAFEQYF
TGTGCCAGCAGGATAACAGGGGGCGCGTTCGAGCAGTACTTC
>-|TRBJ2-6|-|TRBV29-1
CSVEGAGANVLTF
TGCAGCGTTGAAGGGGCCGGGGCCAACGTCCTGACTTTC
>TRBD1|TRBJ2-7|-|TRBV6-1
CAGRDRGYEQYF
TGTGCCGGAAGGGACAGGGGCTACGAGCAGTACTTC
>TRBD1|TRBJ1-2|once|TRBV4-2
CASSLPPGQGLHGYTF
TGTGCCAGCAGCCTCCCGCCGGGACAGGGCCTACATGGCTACACCTTC
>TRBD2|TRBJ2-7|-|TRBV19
CASSISARDYNYEQYF
TGTGCCAGTAGTATATCCGCCAGGGACTATAACTACGAGCAGTACTTC
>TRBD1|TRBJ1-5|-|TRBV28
CASSTRPGQGAFGQPQHF
TGTGCCAGCAGCACAAGGCCGGGACAGGGGGCATTTGGCCAGCCCCAGCATTTT
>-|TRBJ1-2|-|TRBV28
CASTTPGRGAGYTF
TGTGCCAGCACCACGCCGGGGAGGGGTGCTGGCTACACCTTC
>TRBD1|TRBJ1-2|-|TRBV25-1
CASSADRAYGYTF
TGTGCCAGCAGTGCGGACAGGGCGTATGGCTACACCTTC
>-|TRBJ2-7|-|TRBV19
CASSRYEQYF
TGTGCCAGTAGTCGTTACGAGCAGTACTTC
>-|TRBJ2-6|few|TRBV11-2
CASSRTAGSGANVLTF
TGTGCCAGCAGCCGGACAGCCGGCTCTGGGGCCAACGTCCTGACTTTC
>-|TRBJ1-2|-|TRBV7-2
CASSFAGPSNYGYTF
TGTGCCAGCAGCTTCGCGGGGCCTTCTAACTATGGCTACACCTTC
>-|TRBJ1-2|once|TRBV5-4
CASSAGKPLLLPNYGYTF
TGTGCCAGCAGCGCAGGGAAACCACTTCTTCTCCCTAACTATGGCTACACCTTC
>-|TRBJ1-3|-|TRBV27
CASSAGGPGNTIYF
TGTGCCAGCAGTGCGGGGGGACCTGGAAACACCATATATTTT
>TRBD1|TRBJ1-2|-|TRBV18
CASSPGQGTNYGYTF
TGTGCCAGCTCACCCGGACAGGGAACTAACTATGGCTACACCTTC
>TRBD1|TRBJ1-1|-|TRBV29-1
CSVDRDRAVPEAFF
TGCAGCGTTGACCGGGACAGGGCCGTTCCTGAAGCTTTCTTT
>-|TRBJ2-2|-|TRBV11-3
CASSLDGGPNTGELFF
TGTGCCAGCAGCTTAGATGGCGGGCCGAACACCGGGGAGCTGTTTTTT
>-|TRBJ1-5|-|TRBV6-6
CASISRDDSDQPQHF
TGTGCCAGCATTTCAAGAGATGATAGTGATCAGCCCCAGCATTTT
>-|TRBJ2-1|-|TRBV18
CASSLRVDEQFF
TGTGCCAGCTCACTGAGGGTGGATGAGCAGTTCTTC